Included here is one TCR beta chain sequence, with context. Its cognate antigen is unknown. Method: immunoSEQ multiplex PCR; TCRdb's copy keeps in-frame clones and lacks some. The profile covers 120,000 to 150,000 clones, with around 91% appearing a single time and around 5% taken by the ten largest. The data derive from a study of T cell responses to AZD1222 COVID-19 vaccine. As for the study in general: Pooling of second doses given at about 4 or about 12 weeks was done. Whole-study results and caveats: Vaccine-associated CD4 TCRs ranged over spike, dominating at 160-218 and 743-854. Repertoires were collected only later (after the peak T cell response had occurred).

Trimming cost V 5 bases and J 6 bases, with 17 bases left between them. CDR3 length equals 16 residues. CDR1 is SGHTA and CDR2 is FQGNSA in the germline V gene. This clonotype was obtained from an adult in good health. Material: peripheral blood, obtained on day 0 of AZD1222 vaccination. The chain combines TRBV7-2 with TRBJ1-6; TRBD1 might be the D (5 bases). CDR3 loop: CASSPYGGGGNSPLHF. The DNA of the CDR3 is TGTGCCAGCAGCCCCTACGGTGGGGGGGGTAATTCACCCCTCCACTTT.